The next 12 T cell receptor beta chains were all read from a single sample in a study of blood T cell repertoires in COVID-19. The assay was immunoSEQ multiplex PCR, and TCRdb's table has in-frame clones only and misses some. This table holds hundreds of thousands of clones, about 90% found once. The sample consisted of peripheral blood. The receptors shown here come from a man aged 55 to 70 with COVID-19, enrolled during active disease.

The gene calls are TRBV3-1 (or the pseudogene TRBV3-2) and TRBJ2-3; 10 bases are a match to TRBD2. Per the germline V gene, CDR1 is LGHDT and CDR2 is YNNKEL (reference sequence). The CDR3 has 16 amino acids. V gave up 1 base and J gave up 0 bases; unmatched junction bases: 1. The CDR3 DNA follows: TGTGCCAGCAGCCAAGTAGCGGGGGGAAGCACAGATACGCAGTATTTT. Its protein product is CASSQVAGGSTDTQYF.

The rearrangement links TRBV21-1 to TRBJ1-5; the table's D call, TRBD1, was not checked against the DNA. TRBV21-1 counts as a pseudogene. There are 13 residues in the CDR3. CDR3 sequence (DNA): TGTGCCAGCATACAGAATAGCAATCAGCCCCAGCATTTT. This gives the protein CASIQNSNQPQHF.

This chain links TRBV19 with TRBJ2-1; 11 bases fit TRBD2. The CDR3 covers 18 residues. Germline trimming cut 1 base from V and 4 bases from J; bases unmatched to any gene: 9. Looked up from germline, CDR1 is LNHDA and CDR2 is SQIVND (reference sequence). This CDR3 reads CASSIGRATSGTYNEQFF. In DNA form, the CDR3 reads TGTGCCAGTAGTATAGGGAGGGCGACTAGCGGGACGTACAATGAGCAGTTCTTC.

V gene TRBV2 combines with J gene TRBJ2-1, with TRBD2 matching 9 bases. Germline values: CDR1 SNHLY, CDR2 FYNNEI. The CDR3 totals 12 residues. V gave up 8 bases and J gave up 10 bases; unmatched junction bases: 6. The CDR3 DNA reads as TGTGCCAGCCAGCGGGAGGCGATAGAGCAGTTCTTC. Translation: CASQREAIEQFF.

The V gene is TRBV4-3, the J gene TRBJ1-1, with D perhaps matching TRBD1 (5 bases). CDR1 and CDR2 (germline): LGHNA, YSLEER. This CDR3 contains 15 residues. V was clipped by 0 bases and J by 3 bases, with 11 bases between them. The CDR3 is CASSQEGGWDTEAFF. CDR3 coding DNA: TGCGCCAGCAGCCAAGAGGGGGGGTGGGACACTGAAGCTTTCTTT.

This clone came up a few times. The chain has TRBV6-5 and TRBJ2-7; TRBD2 aligns across 11 bases. The CDR3 is 13 residues long. Germline V CDR1 and CDR2: MNHEY, SVGAGI. V shed 10 bases and J 2 bases; nucleotides not matched to a gene: 4. DNA for the CDR3: TGTGCCATCGGGACTAGCGGAACCTACGAGCAGTACTTC. It specifies CAIGTSGTYEQYF.

The chain employs TRBV18 and TRBJ2-1, with 8 bases matching TRBD1. From germline, CDR1 is KGHSH and CDR2 LQKENI. CDR3 size: 13 residues. With V trimmed by 5 bases and J by 9 bases, 6 bases remained unmatched. The CDR3 protein is CASSGGQEFEQFF. The CDR3, as DNA: TGTGCCAGCTCAGGGGGACAGGAATTTGAGCAGTTCTTC.

This clone has only one observation. The chain joins TRBV11-1 to TRBJ2-1; possibly TRBD2 for D (6 bases). Germline CDR1 reads SGHAT; CDR2 reads FQDESV (reference sequence). V was clipped by 6 bases and J by 4 bases, with 10 bases between them. The CDR3 has 13 amino acids. The CDR3 loop is CASRNGGYNEQFF. The CDR3 DNA sequence: TGTGCCAGCAGGAATGGAGGGTACAATGAGCAGTTCTTC. The variable domain in full, completed from reference TRBV11-1 and TRBJ2-1, reads EAEVAQSPRYKITEKSQAVAFWCDPISGHATLYWYRQILGQGPELLVQFQDESVVDDSQLPKDRFSAERLKGVDSTLKIQPAELGDSAMYLCASRNGGYNEQFFGPGTRLTVL.

The chain links TRBV2 to TRBJ2-7; no firm D call. Per the germline V gene, CDR1 is SNHLY and CDR2 is FYNNEI. The CDR3 sequence is 11 residues long. The V gene lost 6 bases and the J gene lost 3 bases, with 6 bases spanning the gap. CDR3 DNA: TGTGCCAGCAGCCCCATCTACGAGCAGTACTTC. This codes for CASSPIYEQYF.

CDR3 protein: CASSPGQGVYEQYF. The CDR3 coding sequence is TGCGCCAGCAGCCCGGGACAGGGGGTTTACGAGCAGTACTTC. The genes are TRBV5-1 and TRBJ2-7; TRBD1 matches 11 bases. Germline V gene data show CDR1 as SGHRS and CDR2 as YFSETQ. The CDR3 consists of 14 residues. V trimming: 4 bases; J trimming: 4 bases; junction bases outside the gene matches: 4.

The chain uses TRBV7-9 and TRBJ2-1; TRBD1 might be the D (5 bases). The CDR3 loop spans 14 amino acids. Trimming took off 1 base at V and 8 bases at J, with 12 bases between the two ends. From germline, CDR1 is SEHNR and CDR2 FQNEAQ (reference sequence). CDR3 DNA: TGTGCCAGCAGCTTAGGGGCAGGGCACGATGAGCAGTTCTTC. This encodes CASSLGAGHDEQFF.

The chain recombines TRBV18 with TRBJ1-2, with 9 bases aligning to TRBD1. The CDR3 loop spans 15 amino acids. Per the germline V gene, CDR1 is KGHSH and CDR2 is LQKENI. The V and J ends lost 3 bases and 0 bases, in that order; junction bases with no gene match: 2. The CDR3 reads CASSPGTGPNYGYTF. CDR3 coding DNA: TGTGCCAGCTCACCCGGGACAGGGCCTAACTATGGCTACACCTTC.